This T cell receptor beta chain was recovered during a study of T cell responses to AZD1222 COVID-19 vaccine. Across the whole study: Recipients boosted at about 4 weeks or about 12 weeks are pooled. The study's findings and limits: Recipients of two AZD1222 doses showed rising Spike-specific TCR breadth and depth. Mostly white British, mostly female donors; authors suggested clonal diversity may be underestimated. Spike-spanning, vaccine-associated CD4 TCRs were dominant at 160-218 and 743-854.

V was clipped by 10 bases and J by 0 bases, with 8 bases between them. The CDR3 is made up of 12 amino acids. The germline gives CDR1 SGHAT, CDR2 FQNNGV. This clone has a single count. The antigen remains unidentified. Here immunoSEQ multiplex PCR was the method, and the copy in TCRdb shows in-frame clones only, minus some. Of approximately 150,000 clones in the sample, approximately 90% were seen once. The chain recombines TRBV11-2 with TRBJ2-3; D is unclear. The TCR originated in an adult in good health. The starting material was peripheral blood, obtained on day 0 of AZD1222 vaccination. CDR3 loop: CATDRSTDTQYF. The DNA for the CDR3 is TGTGCCACCGACCGTAGCACAGATACGCAGTATTTT.